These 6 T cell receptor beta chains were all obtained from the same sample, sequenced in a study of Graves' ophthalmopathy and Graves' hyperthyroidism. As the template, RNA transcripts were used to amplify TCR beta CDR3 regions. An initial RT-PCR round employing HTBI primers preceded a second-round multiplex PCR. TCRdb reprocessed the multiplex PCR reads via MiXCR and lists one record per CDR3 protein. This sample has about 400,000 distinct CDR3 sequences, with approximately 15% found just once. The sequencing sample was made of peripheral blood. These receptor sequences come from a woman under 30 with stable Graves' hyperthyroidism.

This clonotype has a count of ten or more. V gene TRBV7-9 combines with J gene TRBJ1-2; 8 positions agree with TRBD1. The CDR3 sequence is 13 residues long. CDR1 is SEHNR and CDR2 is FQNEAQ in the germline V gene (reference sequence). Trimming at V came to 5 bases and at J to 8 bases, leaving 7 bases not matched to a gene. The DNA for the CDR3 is TGTGCCAGCAGCGAACAGGGGGAATACGGCTACACCTTC. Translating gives CASSEQGEYGYTF.

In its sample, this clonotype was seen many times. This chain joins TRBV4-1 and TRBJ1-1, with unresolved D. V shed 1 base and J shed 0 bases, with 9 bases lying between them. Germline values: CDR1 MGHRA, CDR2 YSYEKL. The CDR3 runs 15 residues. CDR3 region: CASSQAQDLNTEAFF. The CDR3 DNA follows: TGCGCCAGCAGCCAAGCCCAGGATCTGAACACTGAAGCTTTCTTT.

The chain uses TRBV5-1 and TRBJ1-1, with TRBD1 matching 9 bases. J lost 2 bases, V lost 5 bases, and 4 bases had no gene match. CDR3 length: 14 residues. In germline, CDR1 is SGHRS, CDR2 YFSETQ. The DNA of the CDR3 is TGCGCCAGCAGAACAGGGGGCCTTAACACTGAAGCTTTCTTT. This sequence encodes CASRTGGLNTEAFF.

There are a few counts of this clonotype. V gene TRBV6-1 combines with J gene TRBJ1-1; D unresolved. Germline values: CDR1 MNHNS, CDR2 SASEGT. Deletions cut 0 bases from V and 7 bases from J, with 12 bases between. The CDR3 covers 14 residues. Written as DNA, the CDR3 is TGTGCCAGCAGTGAAGCGGACGGCAATGGTGAAGCTTTCTTT. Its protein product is CASSEADGNGEAFF.

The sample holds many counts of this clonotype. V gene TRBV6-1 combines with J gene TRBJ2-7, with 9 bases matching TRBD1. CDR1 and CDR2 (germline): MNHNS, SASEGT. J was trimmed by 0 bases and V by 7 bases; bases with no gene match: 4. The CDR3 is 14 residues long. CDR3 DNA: TGTGCCAGCACCCGGACAGGGGCCTCCTACGAGCAGTACTTC. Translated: CASTRTGASYEQYF.

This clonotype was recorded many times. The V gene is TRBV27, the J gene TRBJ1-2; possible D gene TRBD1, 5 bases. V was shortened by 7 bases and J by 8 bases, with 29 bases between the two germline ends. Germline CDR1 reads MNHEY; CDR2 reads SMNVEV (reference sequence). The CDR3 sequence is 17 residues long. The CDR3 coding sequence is TGTGCCAGCACCGATCCATCCGCCGGGCAGGGCTTACGAGGCTACACCTTC. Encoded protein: CASTDPSAGQGLRGYTF.